The clone carrying this T cell receptor (beta chain) was recorded only once. The data stem from a study of shared clonotypes between healthy human individuals. Sorted-subset replicate PCRs used around 220 ng DNA, approximately 30,000 T cell genomes. Clones were sequenced by immunoSEQ multiplex PCR, and TCRdb holds only the in-frame ones, with some missing. The data hold approximately 2.3 million clones, with about 92% observed a single time. The receptor was derived from a man between 18 and 35 years old in good health. Some clones in this sample may be carry-over from other donors' samples. Material: naive CD4+ T cells from PBMCs. Subset reported: CD45RA+ positively selected.

The CDR3 region has the DNA TGTGCCAGCAGCGGGACTAGCGGCCGCAATGAGCAGTTCTTC. Protein sequence: CASSGTSGRNEQFF. This chain links TRBV28 with TRBJ2-1; the match to TRBD2 covers 11 bases. Trimming cost V 6 bases and J 6 bases; bases outside gene matches: 4. The CDR3 length is 14 residues. Germline CDR1 reads MDHEN; CDR2 reads SYDVKM.